The 26 T cell receptor beta chains below were found in one sample sequenced in a study of T cell clonality in common variable immunodeficiency. Sequenced by immunoSEQ multiplex PCR; TCRdb stores in-frame clones only, minus some. The sample is made up of over 45,000 clones, none counted only once. Sequencing was performed on peripheral blood mononuclear cells. The receptors come from a person aged 18 to 69 in good health.

The sample holds many counts of this clone. Relative to the germline gene, one junction end is altered; a read error may explain this. The CDR3 end falls 3 residues outside the read, so it is completed with the germline J gene. The chain uses TRBV4-2 and TRBJ2-3; 11 bases match TRBD2. Germline V gene data show CDR1 as LGHNA and CDR2 as YNFKEQ. The CDR3 extends over 15 amino acids. CDR3 bases read: TGCGCCAGCAGCCAAGTAGCGGGGGGGCCCCATACG. Translated, it gives CASSQVAGGPHT. The whole CDR3 protein is CASSQVAGGPHTQYF.

This clone was counted many times. The read finishes 3 residues shy of the CDR3 end, and the germline J gene is used to complete it. The V and J genes are TRBV10-3 and TRBJ1-5, with TRBD1 matching over 7 bases. The CDR3 runs 15 residues. V was pared by 3 bases and J by 6 bases, with 8 bases of the junction left unmatched. The germline V gene has CDR1 ENHRY and CDR2 SYGVKD. This CDR3 reads CAISDMQGVGQPQHF. The covered CDR3 bases are TGTGCCATCAGTGATATGCAGGGGGTGGGTCAGCCC.

Worth noting for this clone: A much more abundant neighbour one base away suggests this may be a read error. The read ends 3 residues early relative to the CDR3; the germline J gene fills the gap. The sample contains more than one DNA sequence encoding this CDR3. The chain has TRBV6-2 or TRBV6-3 and TRBJ2-7; 7 bases are shared with TRBD2. Germline V lookup: CDR1 MNHEY, CDR2 SVGEGT. Losses at the gene ends were 6 bases for V and 0 bases for J; bases not matched to a gene: 8. The CDR3 extends over 15 amino acids. CDR3 region: CASRGGKHNSYEQYF. The CDR3 bases that were read are TGTGCCAGCAGGGGGGGGAAGCACAACTCCTACGAG.

This clone came up a few times. The CDR3 end lies 3 residues beyond the end of the read and is filled in from the germline J gene. The rearrangement uses TRBV18 and TRBJ1-2; the D gene is possibly TRBD1 (5 bases). CDR1 is KGHSH and CDR2 is LQKENI in the germline V gene. The CDR3 length is 15 residues. The CDR3 region is CASSPEGLPSYDYTF. The DNA read from the CDR3 is TGTGCCAGCTCACCCGAGGGACTTCCCTCCTACGAC.

This clone appeared many times. The read gets to within 3 residues of the CDR3 end, and the germline J gene fills in the rest. V usage is TRBV7-8 and J usage is TRBJ2-3; 9 positions match TRBD2. CDR1 is SGHVS and CDR2 is FQNEAQ in the germline V gene. This CDR3 comprises 17 residues. This chain's CDR3 is CASSLVGGGGAVETQYF. Incomplete CDR3 DNA: TGTGCCAGCAGCTTAGTTGGCGGCGGGGGGGCTGTGGAGACG.

This clone was seen at least ten times. The DNA ends 3 residues before the CDR3 does, and the rest of the CDR3 is filled in from the germline J gene. This chain connects TRBV30 to TRBJ2-2; 7 bases line up with TRBD1. CDR1 and CDR2 (germline): GTSNPN, SVGIG (reference sequence). CDR3 length: 15 amino acids. The part of the CDR3 DNA that was read is TGTGCCTGGAGTGTACTCGGCAGGGGGAATGAAAAG. Translated: CAWSVLGRGNEK. The CDR3 in its entirety is CAWSVLGRGNEKLFF.

The table lists this clone with many counts. The read ends 3 residues early relative to the CDR3; the germline J gene fills the gap. V gene TRBV6-2 or TRBV6-3 combines with J gene TRBJ2-5, with 7 bases lining up with TRBD1. Germline CDR1 MNHEY, CDR2 SVGEGT. With V trimmed by 1 base and J by 4 bases, 3 bases remained unmatched. The CDR3 runs 14 residues. The covered CDR3 bases are TGTGCCAGCAGTTACTTGACAGGGCGAGAGACC. The encoded protein is CASSYLTGRET. The full CDR3 is CASSYLTGRETQYF.

This clone was counted a few times. The read comes to an end 3 residues before the CDR3 does, leaving the germline J gene to fill in the end. The chain is built from TRBV19 and TRBJ2-2; 8 bases are shared with TRBD2. The CDR3 is 14 residues long. CDR1 LNHDA and CDR2 SQIVND come from the germline V gene (reference sequence). The CDR3 here is CASSRQLSGVKLFF. The DNA read from the CDR3 is TGTGCCAGTAGCCGGCAGCTTAGCGGGGTGAAG.

This clone has ten or more counts. Read coverage stops 3 residues before the CDR3 terminus; the germline J gene supplies the remainder. J is TRBJ2-4 and V is TRBV7-1, with 14 bases identical to TRBD2. TRBV7-1 falls under the ORF class, with uncertain function. J was trimmed by 2 bases and V by 2 bases; bases with no gene match: 11. The CDR3 has 20 amino acids. CDR3 bases read: TGTGCCAGCAGCTCACTTCGACTAGCGGGGGGGCCTAGATCCAAAAACATT. It specifies CASSSLRLAGGPRSKNI. The full CDR3 sequence reads CASSSLRLAGGPRSKNIQYF.

This clone showed up many times. The read finishes 3 residues shy of the CDR3 end, and the germline J gene is used to complete it. The chain links TRBV6-4 to TRBJ2-3; 13 nucleotides line up with TRBD2. V lost 3 bases to trimming and J lost 2 bases; unmatched junction nucleotides: 2. The CDR3 loop spans 16 amino acids. Germline V lookup: CDR1 MRHNA, CDR2 SNTAGT. CDR3 bases read: TGTGCCAGCAGTGAGACTAGCGGGGGGCCCACAGATACG. Its translation: CASSETSGGPTDT. The whole CDR3 region reads CASSETSGGPTDTQYF.

This clone was detected many times. The read comes to an end 3 residues before the CDR3 does, leaving the germline J gene to fill in the end. This chain joins TRBV5-1 and TRBJ2-2; TRBD1 is a possible D gene (5 bases). The CDR3 totals 15 residues. The germline V gene encodes CDR1 SGHRS and CDR2 YFSETQ. V lost 2 bases and J 1 base, leaving 9 bases between the germline ends. The CDR3 loop reads CASSLGVGNTGELFF. The covered CDR3 bases are TGCGCCAGCAGCTTAGGGGTGGGGAACACCGGGGAG.

This clone was counted a few times. The read finishes 3 residues shy of the CDR3 end, and the germline J gene is used to complete it. This chain joins TRBV6-2 or TRBV6-3 and TRBJ1-5; a possible D gene is TRBD1 (6 bases). V was clipped by 5 bases and J by 4 bases, with 12 bases between them. Germline values: CDR1 MNHEY, CDR2 SVGEGT. This CDR3 region has 14 residues. The CDR3: CASSNKQGNQPQHF. The DNA read from the CDR3 is TGTGCCAGCAGTAACAAACAGGGTAATCAGCCC.

This clone was detected many times. An end of the junction does not agree with germline; a read error may underlie this. The read halts 3 residues ahead of the CDR3 end, with the missing end drawn from the germline J gene. The chain combines TRBV4-2 with TRBJ2-2; D not certain. Germline V CDR1 and CDR2: LGHNA, YNFKEQ. This CDR3 comprises 15 residues. The CDR3 reads CASSQDYPNTGELFF. The part of the CDR3 DNA that was read is TGCGCCAGCAGCCAAGATTATCCGAACACCGGGGAG.

This clone was found many times. The read ends 3 residues shy of where the CDR3 ends; the end is completed using the germline J gene. The chain combines TRBV7-2 with TRBJ2-3; TRBD1 matches at 9 bases. In germline, CDR1 is SGHTA, CDR2 FQGNSA. V lost 6 bases to trimming and J lost 8 bases; unmatched junction nucleotides: 12. The CDR3 has 15 residues. The CDR3 protein is CASRYWTGDIGTQYF. The covered CDR3 bases are TGTGCCAGCAGATACTGGACAGGGGACATCGGTACG.

This clone was recorded many times. The sequenced fragment ends 3 residues before the CDR3 boundary, so the rest is inferred from the germline J gene. The genes are TRBV5-1 and TRBJ2-5; 11 nucleotides agree with TRBD1. V dropped 4 bases and J dropped 4; count of bases not matched to a gene: 3. Germline CDR1 is SGHRS and CDR2 is YFSETQ. This CDR3 is 14 amino acids long. The chain's CDR3 is CASSRTGGPETQYF. Partial CDR3 DNA: TGCGCCAGCAGCCGGACAGGGGGCCCAGAGACC.

This clone appeared many times. Read coverage stops 3 residues before the CDR3 terminus; the germline J gene supplies the remainder. The chain recombines TRBV5-6 with TRBJ2-5, with 7 positions matching TRBD2. The length of the CDR3 is 13 residues. Germline trimming cut 0 bases from V and 6 bases from J; bases unmatched to any gene: 2. CDR1 is SGHDT, CDR2 YYEEEE, per germline. This CDR3 is CASSLGTRKTQYF. The DNA read from the CDR3 is TGTGCCAGCAGCTTGGGGACTAGGAAGACC. The variable domain in full, completed from reference TRBV5-6 and TRBJ2-5, reads DAGVTQSPTHLIKTRGQQVTLRCSPKSGHDTVSWYQQALGQGPQFIFQYYEEEERQRGNFPDRFSGHQFPNYSSELNVNALLLGDSALYLCASSLGTRKTQYFGPGTRLLVL.

A remark on this clone: The read terminates 3 residues ahead of where the CDR3 ends, so the germline J gene completes it. The chain uses TRBV7-9 and TRBJ2-3; D perhaps matches TRBD1 (5 bases). CDR1 is SEHNR, CDR2 FQNEAQ, per germline (reference sequence). The CDR3 runs to 14 residues. CDR3 bases read: TGTGCCAGCAGCGGCGGACACGAGGTGGAGACG. Its translation: CASSGGHEVET. The CDR3 in full is CASSGGHEVETQYF.

As to this clone: Sequencing ends 3 residues short of the CDR3 end; the germline J gene provides the rest. The chain couples TRBV5-1 to TRBJ1-6, with D perhaps TRBD1 (5 bases). Germline V gene sequence: CDR1 SGHRS, CDR2 YFSETQ. Trimming left V 4 bases short and J 10 bases short, with 24 bases between. The CDR3 runs 17 residues. The sequenced part of the CDR3 DNA is TGCGCCAGCAGCCGTCAAGGTTCAGGGTTTATCCAGTCACCC. Translating gives CASSRQGSGFIQSP. The full CDR3 is CASSRQGSGFIQSPLHF.

At least ten counts were recorded for this clone. The CDR3 end lies 3 residues beyond the end of the read and is filled in from the germline J gene. V and J are TRBV4-2 and TRBJ2-3; D possibly corresponds to TRBD2 (5 bases). From germline, CDR1 is LGHNA and CDR2 YNFKEQ. V was pared by 4 bases and J by 6 bases, with 11 bases between. CDR3 length equals 13 residues. The CDR3: CASSLSGPDTQYF. The DNA read from the CDR3 is TGTGCCAGCAGCCTCAGCGGTCCGGATACG.

In this sample, this clone turned up many times. The CDR3 end falls 3 residues outside the read, so it is completed with the germline J gene. The gene calls are TRBV20-1 and TRBJ2-7; 11 nucleotides agree with TRBD2. The CDR3 is made up of 15 amino acids. V lost 1 base, J lost 0 bases, and 2 bases stayed unmatched. Per germline, CDR1 DFQATT and CDR2 SNEGSKA (reference sequence). CDR3 DNA (partial): TGCAGTGCTAGAGCGACTAGCGGGAACTCCTACGAG. Amino acid sequence: CSARATSGNSYE. The complete CDR3 reads CSARATSGNSYEQYF.

There are many counts of this clone. The read finishes 3 residues shy of the CDR3 end, and the germline J gene is used to complete it. The V gene is TRBV5-6, the J gene TRBJ2-4; D is uncertain. Trimming stripped 3 bases from V and 1 base from J, with 8 bases between. The CDR3 covers 14 residues. CDR1 and CDR2 from the germline V gene are SGHDT and YYEEEE. The sequenced part of the CDR3 DNA is TGTGCCAGCAGCTCCTGGCGGGCCAAAAACATT. Residues: CASSSWRAKNI. The full CDR3 sequence reads CASSSWRAKNIQYF.

In its sample, this clone was seen a few times. The read terminates 3 residues ahead of where the CDR3 ends, so the germline J gene completes it. V is TRBV6-1 and J is TRBJ1-5; D is ambiguous. V was cut by 4 bases and J by 5 bases, with 9 bases left in between. The germline V gene encodes CDR1 MNHNS and CDR2 SASEGT. The CDR3 sequence is 13 residues long. CDR3 region: CASSGQEHQPQHF. CDR3 DNA (partial): TGTGCCAGCAGTGGCCAGGAGCATCAGCCC.

This clone was seen many times. CDR3 loop: CASSESRGADTQYF. The part of the CDR3 DNA that was read is TGTGCCAGCAGTGAAAGTCGGGGGGCAGATACG. This chain uses TRBV6-1 with TRBJ2-3, with TRBD2 matching 7 bases. The CDR3 goes on 3 residues after the read ends, and that part is filled in from the germline J gene. The V and J ends lost 2 bases and 4 bases, in that order; junction bases with no gene match: 3. Germline values: CDR1 MNHNS, CDR2 SASEGT. CDR3 length equals 14 residues.

This clone was counted a few times. CDR3 DNA (partial): TGTGCCAGCTCACTTGGGACTAGCGAGACC. Protein sequence: CASSLGTSET. In full, the CDR3 reads CASSLGTSETAFF. The rearrangement links TRBV18 to TRBJ1-1, with a possible D match to TRBD1 (5 bases). The read terminates 3 residues before the CDR3 end, so the remaining end is supplied by the germline J gene. This CDR3 region has 13 residues. Germline V gives CDR1 KGHSH, CDR2 LQKENI.

CDR3 bases read: TGTGCCAGCAGCGAAGGACTAGCGGGAGTCAATGAG. Protein sequence: CASSEGLAGVNE. The entire CDR3 sequence reads CASSEGLAGVNEQFF. The rearrangement links TRBV7-3 to TRBJ2-1, with 13 bases aligning to TRBD2. From the germline J gene comes the end of the CDR3, since the read stops 3 residues before it. Germline CDR1 SGHTA, CDR2 FQGTGA. The CDR3 is 15 amino acids. V was pared by 5 bases and J by 6 bases, with 4 bases of the junction left unmatched.

This clone was recorded a few times. This may come from a read error, since a much larger clone is one base off. The CDR3 is cut off 3 residues early in the read; its end comes from the germline J gene. This chain uses TRBV5-1 with TRBJ2-5, with a weak D call TRBD1 (6 bases). CDR1 and CDR2 (germline): SGHRS, YFSETQ. This CDR3 comprises 14 residues. CDR3 amino acids: CASSDYREADTQYF. The part of the CDR3 DNA that was read is TGCGCCAGCAGCGACTACAGGGAAGCAGATACC.